This entry lists 5 T cell receptor beta chains sequenced from one sample in a study of shared clonotypes between healthy human individuals. Repertoires were generated with immunoSEQ multiplex PCR, while TCRdb's copy carries only in-frame clones and drops some. The sample lists about 510,000 clones; around 96% were seen once. Sequenced input: naive CD4+ T cells sorted from blood. The subset: CD45RA+ positively selected. The receptors come from a woman in her thirties in good health.

In nucleotides, the CDR3 is TGTGCCAGCAGCCAATTTAGCCCTTTGAATATCGAGCAGTACTTC. Translated, it gives CASSQFSPLNIEQYF. The chain has TRBV16 and TRBJ2-7; no reliable D call. The CDR3 consists of 15 residues. Germline CDR1 KGHSY, CDR2 FQNENV. V gave up 1 base and J gave up 6 bases, with 16 bases separating them.

This clone appeared once. DNA of the CDR3: TGTGCCAGCAGCGGGCCTCCTAGTTACTATGGCTACACCTTC. It translates to CASSGPPSYYGYTF. The genes are TRBV28 and TRBJ1-2; D gene uncertain. Trimming left V 6 bases short and J 3 bases short, with 14 bases between. Per germline, CDR1 MDHEN and CDR2 SYDVKM. This CDR3 spans 14 amino acids.

This clone has only one observation. The J gene is TRBJ2-5, the V gene TRBV29-1; the match to TRBD2 covers 8 bases. The J call may be mistaken, given a closer DNA end match to TRBJ2-7. CDR1 and CDR2 from the germline V gene are SQVTM and ANQGSEA. CDR3 size: 13 residues. The CDR3 DNA is TGCAGCGTGGGACTAGTGGTGGGAGACGAGCAGTACTTC. It specifies CSVGLVVGDEQYF.

CDR3 residues: CASTSGILGYTF. CDR3 DNA: TGTGCCAGCACTTCGGGGATTCTAGGCTACACCTTC. The chain links TRBV6-5 to TRBJ1-2; no reliable D call. V shed 7 bases and J shed 8 bases, with 14 bases lying between them. The germline V gene has CDR1 MNHEY and CDR2 SVGAGI. The CDR3 extends over 12 amino acids.

This sequence joins TRBV7-9 and TRBJ2-5; a possible D gene is TRBD2 (6 bases). The V gene lost 2 bases and the J gene lost 5 bases, with 9 bases spanning the gap. Germline lookup yields CDR1 SEHNR and CDR2 FQNEAQ (reference sequence). This CDR3 contains 13 residues. CDR3 sequence: CASSLNGGETQYF. The CDR3 DNA sequence: TGTGCCAGCAGCTTAAATGGAGGGGAGACCCAGTACTTC.